The rows below give T cell receptor beta chains drawn from one sample of a study of cytomegalovirus exposure and HLA in healthy donors. Generated by immunoSEQ multiplex PCR, the TCRdb table keeps only in-frame clones and is missing some. The sample records under 200,000 clones, roughly nine tenths being singletons. The material sequenced was PBMCs. Every receptor here comes from a woman younger than 30 in good health and CMV-seropositive. Both conserved end residues are part of each CDR3. Fields, in order: V gene, J gene, CDR3 protein.

V: TRBV27; J: TRBJ2-5; CDR3: CASSLTGDETQYF
V: TRBV6-6; J: TRBJ1-1; CDR3: CASSPQTGRYTEAFF
V: TRBV28; J: TRBJ1-2; CDR3: CASSLPGQGSYGYTF
V: TRBV5-1; J: TRBJ1-1; CDR3: CASSLNEGVINTEAFF
V: TRBV7-2; J: TRBJ1-1; CDR3: CASSYITEAFF
V: TRBV6-6; J: TRBJ1-5; CDR3: CASSGGGDQPQHF
V: TRBV5-4; J: TRBJ2-2; CDR3: CASSQRGTGVTGELFF
V: TRBV19; J: TRBJ1-1; CDR3: CASSISVNTEAFF
V: TRBV28; J: TRBJ2-7; CDR3: CASSFPGQGAYEQYF
V: TRBV18; J: TRBJ2-7; CDR3: CASSPLTGSTYEQYF
V: TRBV5-4; J: TRBJ1-1; CDR3: CATQGRATEAFF
V: TRBV28; J: TRBJ1-5; CDR3: CASSPTGFRQPQHF
V: TRBV13; J: TRBJ2-7; CDR3: CASSLGDRLTYEQYF
V: TRBV19; J: TRBJ2-7; CDR3: CASSMGQVNYEQYF
V: TRBV21-1; J: TRBJ2-7; CDR3: CASSKVGEYYEQYF
V: TRBV4-1; J: TRBJ1-4; CDR3: CASSQPGGARTNEKLFF
V: TRBV7-9; J: TRBJ2-1; CDR3: CASSGRGYSGKGSYNEQFF
V: TRBV5-1; J: TRBJ2-3; CDR3: CASSTSGREDTQYF
V: TRBV6-5; J: TRBJ2-7; CDR3: CASSYSGSGSYEQYF
V: TRBV6-5; J: TRBJ1-5; CDR3: CASRTGTGENQPQHF
V: TRBV5-1; J: TRBJ1-2; CDR3: CASSLAGQGEGYTF
V: TRBV30; J: TRBJ1-2; CDR3: CAWVRRLNYGYTF
V: TRBV29-1; J: TRBJ2-3; CDR3: CSVGLGHTDTQYF
V: TRBV28; J: TRBJ1-2; CDR3: CASRTPQGGGYTF
V: TRBV5-1; J: TRBJ2-1; CDR3: CASREGASGEQFF
V: TRBV30; J: TRBJ1-3; CDR3: CAWYRGSGRNTIYF
V: TRBV5-5; J: TRBJ2-2; CDR3: CASSLLATNTGELFF
V: TRBV7-2; J: TRBJ1-2; CDR3: CASSLASGNYGYTF
V: TRBV5-1; J: TRBJ2-1; CDR3: CASSQQRSSYNEQFF
V: TRBV28; J: TRBJ2-3; CDR3: CASTPLPGTDTQYF
V: TRBV19; J: TRBJ2-3; CDR3: CASSNGRETDTQYF
V: TRBV27; J: TRBJ2-3; CDR3: CASSLAGALYTQYF
V: TRBV30; J: TRBJ1-4; CDR3: CAWKDRGKLFF
V: TRBV15; J: TRBJ2-3; CDR3: CATSRLTGGDTQYF
V: TRBV6-1; J: TRBJ1-5; CDR3: CASNTDGRQPQHF
V: TRBV6-5; J: TRBJ2-7; CDR3: CASSYQRGYEQYF
V: TRBV19; J: TRBJ2-7; CDR3: CASSIGGGDATREQYF
V: TRBV27; J: TRBJ2-1; CDR3: CASSLSKSGRATFEQFF
V: TRBV10-3; J: TRBJ1-5; CDR3: CATEQGTGNQPQHF